The 29 T cell receptor beta chains below were found in one sample sequenced in a study of OX40 agonist ivuxolimab in advanced cancers. The method was immunoSEQ multiplex PCR; TCRdb's version includes in-frame clones alone and lacks a portion of them. In the table there are approximately 74,000 clones, around 80% of which are singletons. This specimen consisted of CD4+ or CD8+ T cells sorted from blood, obtained in a trial of the OX40 agonist ivuxolimab. These receptors were taken from an adult with an advanced solid tumor such as melanoma, head and neck, liver or kidney cancer.

In this sample, this clone turned up once. This rearrangement joins TRBV6-1 to TRBJ1-2; 7 nucleotides line up with TRBD1. From germline, CDR1 is MNHNS and CDR2 SASEGT. Trimming removed 7 bases from V and 2 bases from J; junction bases left unmatched: 4. This CDR3 region has 13 residues. The CDR3 DNA reads as TGTGCCAGCATCCCGACAGGGAACTATGGCTACACCTTC. Protein product: CASIPTGNYGYTF.

V usage is TRBV27 and J usage is TRBJ2-5; D might be TRBD1 (6 bases). The V gene's germline CDR1 is MNHEY and CDR2 SMNVEV (reference sequence). With 6 bases removed from V and 2 bases from J, the gap between germline ends came to 13 bases. This CDR3 comprises 14 residues. The CDR3 DNA reads as TGTGCCAGCAGCATTCCCGGACAGCAAGAGACCCAGTACTTC. This codes for CASSIPGQQETQYF.

The rearrangement joins TRBV7-8 to TRBJ1-1; 9 positions match TRBD1. The V and J ends lost 4 bases and 1 base, in that order; junction bases with no gene match: 4. CDR1 SGHVS and CDR2 FQNEAQ come from the germline V gene. This CDR3 spans 15 amino acids. The CDR3 loop reads CASSWGTGWNTEAFF. DNA of the CDR3: TGTGCCAGCAGCTGGGGGACAGGGTGGAACACTGAAGCTTTCTTT.

This rearrangement joins TRBV7-9 to TRBJ2-1, with TRBD2 identical over 11 bases. V lost 7 bases, J lost 8 bases, and 16 bases stayed unmatched. CDR3 length: 17 amino acids. The germline V gene has CDR1 SEHNR and CDR2 FQNEAQ (reference sequence). The CDR3 sequence: CASTPPSRLAGGDEQFF. CDR3 sequence (DNA): TGTGCCAGCACCCCCCCATCTAGGCTAGCGGGAGGCGATGAGCAGTTCTTC. The full variable domain, with the rest looked up from reference TRBV7-9 and TRBJ2-1, is DTGVSQNPRHKITKRGQNVTFRCDPISEHNRLYWYRQTLGQGPEFLTYFQNEAQLEKSRLLSDRFSAERPKGSFSTLEIQRTEQGDSAMYLCASTPPSRLAGGDEQFFGPGTRLTVL.

V and J are TRBV6-1 and TRBJ2-6, with TRBD1 matching 7 bases. Germline CDR1 and CDR2: MNHNS and SASEGT. Germline trimming cut 7 bases from V and 2 bases from J; bases unmatched to any gene: 2. The CDR3 is made up of 14 amino acids. CDR3 nucleotide sequence: TGTGCCAGCACCGGACAGGCTGGGGCCAACGTCCTGACTTTC. Its protein product is CASTGQAGANVLTF.

The sample holds a few counts of this clone. V gene TRBV5-1 combines with J gene TRBJ2-1; D could derive from TRBD1 or TRBD2 (5 bases each). The V and J ends lost 3 bases and 0 bases respectively, with 10 bases between them. The CDR3 is made up of 15 amino acids. In germline, CDR1 is SGHRS, CDR2 YFSETQ. CDR3 nucleotide sequence: TGCGCCAGCAGCTCCGGGGCGGCCTCCTACAATGAGCAGTTCTTC. It codes for CASSSGAASYNEQFF.

This clone showed up just a few times. CDR3 in amino acids: CASSLLGQGEGTQYF. DNA for the CDR3: TGTGCCAGCAGCCTATTGGGACAGGGGGAAGGGACCCAGTACTTC. The chain employs TRBV7-8 and TRBJ2-5; 11 positions match TRBD1. Germline V lookup: CDR1 SGHVS, CDR2 FQNEAQ. This CDR3 comprises 15 residues. V shed 5 bases, J shed 7 bases, and the junction held 9 bases outside the gene matches.

V gene TRBV6-1 combines with J gene TRBJ2-7; the D is unclear. Germline assignment: CDR1 MNHNS and CDR2 SASEGT. The length of the CDR3 is 13 residues. The V and J ends lost 3 bases and 3 bases respectively, with 9 bases between them. This chain's CDR3 is CASSEVRIYEQYF. The CDR3 DNA reads as TGTGCCAGCAGTGAGGTACGGATCTACGAGCAGTACTTC.

The V call is TRBV19, the J call TRBJ1-1; a weak D match, TRBD1 (5 bases). Trimming removed 0 bases from V and 5 bases from J, with 10 bases in between. Germline CDR1 reads LNHDA; CDR2 reads SQIVND (reference sequence). The CDR3 is made up of 14 amino acids. The CDR3 loop reads CASSIEGRGTEAFF. CDR3 in DNA: TGTGCCAGTAGTATAGAAGGGAGGGGAACTGAAGCTTTCTTT.

The chain links TRBV2 to TRBJ1-5; D gene unclear. Germline loops: CDR1 SNHLY, CDR2 FYNNEI. This CDR3 is built from 13 residues. Trimming stripped 9 bases from V and 4 bases from J, with 13 bases between. In DNA, the CDR3 is TGTGCCAGTAAAGCGGATACTAATCAGCCCCAGCATTTT. It is translated as CASKADTNQPQHF.

This chain connects TRBV5-1 to TRBJ2-3; weak D call: TRBD2 (6 bases). This CDR3 spans 16 amino acids. Germline values: CDR1 SGHRS, CDR2 YFSETQ. With 0 bases removed from V and 1 base from J, the gap between germline ends came to 12 bases. The CDR3: CASSLVGGTRTDTQYF. Here the CDR3 DNA reads TGCGCCAGCAGCTTGGTTGGGGGGACCCGCACAGATACGCAGTATTTT.

This clone was picked up one time. The rearrangement joins TRBV4-2 to TRBJ1-1; a possible D gene is TRBD1 (5 bases). CDR1 and CDR2 (germline): LGHNA, YNFKEQ. The CDR3 totals 13 residues. With 4 bases removed from V and 8 bases from J, the gap between germline ends came to 14 bases. The CDR3 loop reads CASSPPIWGEAFF. The CDR3 DNA is TGTGCCAGCAGCCCACCTATTTGGGGCGAAGCTTTCTTT.

This chain's CDR3 is CASSLLGHKNTQYF. In nucleotides, the CDR3 is TGTGCCAGCAGCCTCCTAGGCCATAAAAATACGCAGTATTTT. This chain joins TRBV14 and TRBJ2-3; unclear D gene. The CDR3 contains 14 residues. V was clipped by 4 bases and J by 7 bases, with 15 bases between them. CDR1 SGHDN and CDR2 FVKESK come from the germline V gene.

With regard to this clone: The sample holds other DNA sequences that translate to the same CDR3. V gene TRBV6-5 combines with J gene TRBJ2-3, with a tentative D call TRBD2 (7 bases). Trimming stripped 6 bases from V and 0 bases from J, with 10 bases between. The CDR3 has 14 residues. CDR1 and CDR2 from the germline V gene are MNHEY and SVGAGI. The CDR3 loop reads CASRGGRSTDTQYF. In DNA, the CDR3 is TGTGCCAGCAGGGGGGGGCGAAGCACAGATACGCAGTATTTT.

The chain combines TRBV4-1 with TRBJ2-3; D is ambiguous. This CDR3 is built from 15 residues. Germline CDR1 and CDR2: MGHRA and YSYEKL. V was cut by 4 bases and J by 5 bases, with 16 bases left in between. The CDR3 reads CASSLSQDLGDTQYF. The CDR3 DNA reads as TGCGCCAGCAGCCTTAGCCAAGACTTAGGAGATACGCAGTATTTT.

The chain employs TRBV7-9 and TRBJ2-5; D possibly matches TRBD1 or TRBD2 (7 bases each). Trimming stripped 5 bases from V and 2 bases from J, with 9 bases between. Germline CDR1 SEHNR, CDR2 FQNEAQ (reference sequence). The CDR3 is 13 residues long. The CDR3 sequence is CASSQGGQETQYF. The DNA of the CDR3 is TGTGCCAGCAGCCAGGGGGGGCAAGAGACCCAGTACTTC.

The chain employs TRBV5-4 and TRBJ2-3; 11 bases align to TRBD2. Germline lookup yields CDR1 SGHNT and CDR2 YYREEE (reference sequence). This CDR3 contains 18 residues. The ends lost 3 bases at V and 2 bases at J; junction bases unmatched: 11. CDR3 DNA: TGTGCCAGCAGCTCCGGGACTAGCGGTACCTCTGCCACAGATACGCAGTATTTT. Its protein product is CASSSGTSGTSATDTQYF.

This chain connects TRBV28 to TRBJ1-1; D is unresolved. V was shortened by 8 bases and J by 1 base, with 8 bases between the two germline ends. The CDR3 is 12 residues long. Per germline, CDR1 MDHEN and CDR2 SYDVKM. In DNA form, the CDR3 reads TGTGCCAGCCTAACCTCGAACACTGAAGCTTTCTTT. This encodes CASLTSNTEAFF.

CDR3 sequence reads: CARSLAGKPLYEQYF. In DNA form, the CDR3 reads TGTGCCAGAAGCTTGGCAGGCAAACCCCTCTACGAGCAGTACTTC. This chain links TRBV5-3 with TRBJ2-7; D unclear. TRBV5-3 is sorted into the ORF group, with uncertain function. The CDR3 runs to 15 residues. V lost 0 bases and J lost 3, with 13 bases in between.

In this sample, this clone turned up once. This chain links TRBV27 with TRBJ1-1; D not resolved. V was pared by 6 bases and J by 3 bases, with 11 bases between. The germline CDR1 and CDR2 sequences are MNHEY and SMNVEV (reference sequence). The CDR3 covers 13 residues. For the CDR3, the DNA is TGTGCCAGCAGCACGGACGGATACACTGAAGCTTTCTTT. It yields the protein CASSTDGYTEAFF.

The gene calls are TRBV18 and TRBJ1-1; no definite D call. The CDR3 spans 14 residues. Per the germline V gene, CDR1 is KGHSH and CDR2 is LQKENI. Trimming removed 7 bases at V and 1 base at J, with 13 bases between. Here the CDR3 reads CASLETRENTEAFF. CDR3 coding DNA: TGTGCCAGCTTAGAGACAAGGGAGAACACTGAAGCTTTCTTT.

This clone appeared a single time. This chain connects TRBV5-4 to TRBJ2-3; the D is unclear. CDR3 length: 16 amino acids. Germline CDR1 reads SGHNT; CDR2 reads YYREEE (reference sequence). The ends were cut back, 0 bases at V and 7 bases at J, with 18 bases in the middle. The CDR3, as DNA: TGTGCCAGCAGCTTGGAGTTAGAAAGGGCTTCATATACGCAGTATTTT. This codes for CASSLELERASYTQYF.

The J gene is TRBJ1-4, the V gene TRBV28; 8 bases align to TRBD1. Per germline, CDR1 MDHEN and CDR2 SYDVKM. The CDR3 extends over 15 amino acids. With 6 bases clipped from V and 5 bases from J, the junction kept 8 bases outside the gene matches. CDR3 protein: CASRIQGGLNEKLFF. In nucleotides, the CDR3 is TGTGCCAGCAGAATACAGGGGGGATTGAATGAAAAACTGTTTTTT.

A single count supports this clone. This chain uses TRBV7-9 with TRBJ2-3, with TRBD1 matching 7 bases. Germline V lookup: CDR1 SEHNR, CDR2 FQNEAQ (reference sequence). The junction had 3 bases not matched to a gene; V was cut back by 0 bases and J by 3 bases. This CDR3 contains 15 residues. The CDR3 region is CASSLARGQTDTQYF. CDR3 in DNA: TGTGCCAGCAGCTTAGCTAGGGGGCAGACAGATACGCAGTATTTT.

The rearrangement joins TRBV5-1 to TRBJ1-1; tentative D call: TRBD1 (6 bases). Germline CDR1 and CDR2: SGHRS and YFSETQ. This CDR3 contains 13 residues. Trimming stripped 3 bases from V and 6 bases from J, with 12 bases between. In nucleotides, the CDR3 is TGCGCCAGCAGCTCCCAGGGGAGCGCTGAAGCTTTCTTT. Amino acid sequence: CASSSQGSAEAFF.

This chain joins TRBV7-6 and TRBJ2-5; D not resolved. Germline lookup yields CDR1 SGHVS and CDR2 FNYEAQ. CDR3 length equals 17 residues. V was shortened by 5 bases and J by 4 bases, with 23 bases between the two germline ends. The DNA for the CDR3 is TGTGCCAGCAGCCCCCGGTCACAAAGGACCGGGTTAGAGACCCAGTACTTC. Protein sequence: CASSPRSQRTGLETQYF.

The rearrangement uses TRBV2 and TRBJ1-4, with unresolved D. Trimming left V 5 bases short and J 8 bases short, with 15 bases between. This CDR3 has 14 residues. In germline, CDR1 is SNHLY, CDR2 FYNNEI. The CDR3 sequence: CASSPVVREEKLFF. As DNA, the CDR3 is TGTGCCAGCAGTCCAGTAGTACGGGAGGAAAAACTGTTTTTT.

V and J are TRBV5-1 and TRBJ1-1; D is perhaps TRBD1 (6 bases). Germline loops: CDR1 SGHRS, CDR2 YFSETQ. The germline V and J ends were trimmed by 4 bases and 5 bases, with 18 bases remaining between them. The CDR3 consists of 15 residues. The DNA of the CDR3 is TGCGCCAGCAGCCCGTTACAGGGAGGAGGGACTGAAGCTTTCTTT. Translation: CASSPLQGGGTEAFF.

The gene calls are TRBV7-2 and TRBJ2-2; D is possibly TRBD2 (6 bases). The germline gives CDR1 SGHTA, CDR2 FQGNSA. Trimming left V 5 bases short and J 4 bases short, with 17 bases between. CDR3 length equals 16 residues. CDR3 coding DNA: TGTGCCAGCAGCCCCCATAGACTAGACCTCACCGGGGAGCTGTTTTTT. It codes for CASSPHRLDLTGELFF.